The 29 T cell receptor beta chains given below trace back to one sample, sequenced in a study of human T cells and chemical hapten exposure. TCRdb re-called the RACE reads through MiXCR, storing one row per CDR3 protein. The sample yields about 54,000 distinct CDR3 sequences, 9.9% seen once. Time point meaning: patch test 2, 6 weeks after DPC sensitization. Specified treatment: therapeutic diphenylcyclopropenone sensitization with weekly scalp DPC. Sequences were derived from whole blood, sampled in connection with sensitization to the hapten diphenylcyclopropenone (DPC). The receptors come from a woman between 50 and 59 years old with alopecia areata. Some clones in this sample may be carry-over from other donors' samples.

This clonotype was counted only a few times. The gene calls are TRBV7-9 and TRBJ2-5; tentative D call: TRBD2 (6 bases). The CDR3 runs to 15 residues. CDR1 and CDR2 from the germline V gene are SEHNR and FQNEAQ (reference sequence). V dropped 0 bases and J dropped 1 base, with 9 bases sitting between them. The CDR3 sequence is CASSLAGGLQETQYF. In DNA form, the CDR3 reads TGTGCCAGCAGCTTAGCGGGAGGCCTCCAAGAGACCCAGTACTTC.

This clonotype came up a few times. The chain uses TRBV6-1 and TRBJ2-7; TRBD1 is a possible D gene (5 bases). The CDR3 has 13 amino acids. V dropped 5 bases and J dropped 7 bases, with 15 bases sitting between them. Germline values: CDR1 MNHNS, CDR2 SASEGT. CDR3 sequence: CASSPGRAGEQYF. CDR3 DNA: TGTGCCAGCAGTCCCGGCAGGGCAGGAGAGCAGTACTTC.

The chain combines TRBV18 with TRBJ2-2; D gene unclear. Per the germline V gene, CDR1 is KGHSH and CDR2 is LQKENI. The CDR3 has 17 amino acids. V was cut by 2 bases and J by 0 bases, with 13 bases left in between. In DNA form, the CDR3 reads TGTGCCAGCTCACCATCCACCGGACCGACGAACACCGGGGAGCTGTTTTTT. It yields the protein CASSPSTGPTNTGELFF.

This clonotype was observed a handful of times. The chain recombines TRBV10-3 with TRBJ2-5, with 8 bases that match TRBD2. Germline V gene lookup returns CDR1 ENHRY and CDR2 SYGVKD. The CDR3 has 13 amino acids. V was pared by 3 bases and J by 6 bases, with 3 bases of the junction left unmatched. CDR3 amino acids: CAISEAGAQTQYF. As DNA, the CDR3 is TGTGCCATCAGTGAAGCGGGAGCGCAGACCCAGTACTTC.

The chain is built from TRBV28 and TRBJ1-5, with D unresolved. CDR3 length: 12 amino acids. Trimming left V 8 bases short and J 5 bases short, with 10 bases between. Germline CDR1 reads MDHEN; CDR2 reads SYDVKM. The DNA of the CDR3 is TGTGCCAGCCGACGGGGAGATCAGCCCCAGCATTTT. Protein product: CASRRGDQPQHF.

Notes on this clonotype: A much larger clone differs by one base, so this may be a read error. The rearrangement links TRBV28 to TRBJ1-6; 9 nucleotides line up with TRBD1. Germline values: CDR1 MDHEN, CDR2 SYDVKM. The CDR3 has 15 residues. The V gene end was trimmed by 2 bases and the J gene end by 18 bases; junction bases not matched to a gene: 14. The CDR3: CASSLPGQGMWAPHF. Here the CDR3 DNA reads TGTGCCAGCAGTTTACCGGGACAGGGTATGTGGGCCCCCCACTTT.

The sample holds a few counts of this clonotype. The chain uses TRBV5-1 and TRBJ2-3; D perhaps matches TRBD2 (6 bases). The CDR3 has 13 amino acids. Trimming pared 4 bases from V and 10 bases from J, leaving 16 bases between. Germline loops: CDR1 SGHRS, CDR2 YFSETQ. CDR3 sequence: CASSRWTRDSQYF. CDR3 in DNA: TGCGCCAGCAGCCGCTGGACCCGGGACTCGCAGTATTTT.

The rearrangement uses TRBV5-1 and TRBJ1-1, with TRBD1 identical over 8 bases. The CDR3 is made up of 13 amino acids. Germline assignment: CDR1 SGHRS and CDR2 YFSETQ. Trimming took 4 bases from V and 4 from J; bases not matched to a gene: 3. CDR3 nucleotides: TGCGCCAGCAGCCGAACAGGGGGCACTGAAGCTTTCTTT. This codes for CASSRTGGTEAFF.

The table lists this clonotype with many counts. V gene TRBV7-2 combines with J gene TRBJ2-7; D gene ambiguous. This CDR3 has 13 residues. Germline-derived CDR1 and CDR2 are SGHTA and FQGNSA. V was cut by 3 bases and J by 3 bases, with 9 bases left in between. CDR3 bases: TGTGCCAGCAGCTTCACCCAGGTCTACGAGCAGTACTTC. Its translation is CASSFTQVYEQYF.

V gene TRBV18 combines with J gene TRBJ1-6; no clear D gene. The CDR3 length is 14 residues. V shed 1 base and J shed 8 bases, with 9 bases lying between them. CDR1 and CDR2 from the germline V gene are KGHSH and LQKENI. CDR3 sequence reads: CASSPLGPDSPLHF. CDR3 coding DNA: TGTGCCAGCTCACCACTGGGCCCGGATTCACCCCTCCACTTT.

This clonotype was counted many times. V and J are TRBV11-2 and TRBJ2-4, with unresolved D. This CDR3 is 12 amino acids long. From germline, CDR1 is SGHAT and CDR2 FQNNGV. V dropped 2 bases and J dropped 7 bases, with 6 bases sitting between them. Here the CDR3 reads CASSLSENIQYF. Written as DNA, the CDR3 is TGTGCCAGCAGCTTATCCGAGAACATTCAGTACTTC.

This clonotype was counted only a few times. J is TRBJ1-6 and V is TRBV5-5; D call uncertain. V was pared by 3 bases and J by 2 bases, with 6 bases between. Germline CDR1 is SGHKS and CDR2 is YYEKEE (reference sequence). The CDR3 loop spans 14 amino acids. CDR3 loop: CASSWGAYNSPLHF. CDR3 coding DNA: TGTGCCAGCAGCTGGGGAGCCTATAATTCACCCCTCCACTTT. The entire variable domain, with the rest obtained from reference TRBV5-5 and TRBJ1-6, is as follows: DAGVTQSPTHLIKTRGQQVTLRCSPISGHKSVSWYQQVLGQGPQFIFQYYEKEERGRGNFPDRFSARQFPNYSSELNVNALLLGDSALYLCASSWGAYNSPLHFGNGTRLTVT.

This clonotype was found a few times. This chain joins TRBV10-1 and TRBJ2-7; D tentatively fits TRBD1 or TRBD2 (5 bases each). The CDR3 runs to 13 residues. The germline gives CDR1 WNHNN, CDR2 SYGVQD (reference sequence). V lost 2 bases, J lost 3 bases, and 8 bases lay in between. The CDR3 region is CASSEGGFYEQYF. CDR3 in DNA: TGCGCCAGCAGTGAGGGGGGATTCTACGAGCAGTACTTC.

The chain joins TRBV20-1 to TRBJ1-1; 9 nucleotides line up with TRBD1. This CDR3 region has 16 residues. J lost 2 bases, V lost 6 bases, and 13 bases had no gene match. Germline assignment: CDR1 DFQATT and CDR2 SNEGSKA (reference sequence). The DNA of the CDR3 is TGCAGTGCGCCTACGGGACAGGGACTCAGAAACACTGAAGCTTTCTTT. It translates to CSAPTGQGLRNTEAFF.

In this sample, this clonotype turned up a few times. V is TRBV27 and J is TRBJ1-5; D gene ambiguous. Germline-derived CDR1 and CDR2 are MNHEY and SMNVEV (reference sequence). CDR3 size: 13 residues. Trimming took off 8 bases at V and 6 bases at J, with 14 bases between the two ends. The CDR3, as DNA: TGTGCCAGCTCACCCTTGGTTCTTCAGCCCCAGCATTTT. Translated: CASSPLVLQPQHF.

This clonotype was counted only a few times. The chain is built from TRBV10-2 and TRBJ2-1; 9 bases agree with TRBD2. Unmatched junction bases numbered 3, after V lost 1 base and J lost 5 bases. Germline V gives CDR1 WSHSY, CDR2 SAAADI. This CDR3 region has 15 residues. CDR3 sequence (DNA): TGCGCCAGCAGTGAGTTTTCTAGCGGGAACAATGAGCAGTTCTTC. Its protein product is CASSEFSSGNNEQFF.

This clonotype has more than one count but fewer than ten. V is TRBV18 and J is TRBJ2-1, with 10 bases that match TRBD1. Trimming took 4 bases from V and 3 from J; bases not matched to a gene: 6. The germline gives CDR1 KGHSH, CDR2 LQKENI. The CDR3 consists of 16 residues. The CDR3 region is CASSRQGANNYNEQFF. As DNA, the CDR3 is TGTGCCAGCTCACGACAGGGGGCCAATAACTACAATGAGCAGTTCTTC.

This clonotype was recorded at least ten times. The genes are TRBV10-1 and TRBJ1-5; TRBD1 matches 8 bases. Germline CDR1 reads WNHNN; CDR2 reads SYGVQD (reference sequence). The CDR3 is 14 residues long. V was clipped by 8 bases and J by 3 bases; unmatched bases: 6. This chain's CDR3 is CASSRGQANQPQHF. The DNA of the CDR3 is TGCGCCAGCTCTCGGGGACAGGCCAATCAGCCCCAGCATTTT.

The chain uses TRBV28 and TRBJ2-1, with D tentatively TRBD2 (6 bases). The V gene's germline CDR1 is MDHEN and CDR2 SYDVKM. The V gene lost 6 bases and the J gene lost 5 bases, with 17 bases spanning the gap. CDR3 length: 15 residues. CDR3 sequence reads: CASSAGGSFHNEQFF. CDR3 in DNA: TGTGCCAGCAGCGCCGGAGGGAGTTTTCACAATGAGCAGTTCTTC.

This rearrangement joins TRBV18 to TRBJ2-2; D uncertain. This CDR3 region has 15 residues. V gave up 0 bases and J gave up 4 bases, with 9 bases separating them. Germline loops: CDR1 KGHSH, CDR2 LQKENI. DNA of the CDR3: TGTGCCAGCTCACCACCTGGCACATCCACCGGGGAGCTGTTTTTT. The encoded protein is CASSPPGTSTGELFF.

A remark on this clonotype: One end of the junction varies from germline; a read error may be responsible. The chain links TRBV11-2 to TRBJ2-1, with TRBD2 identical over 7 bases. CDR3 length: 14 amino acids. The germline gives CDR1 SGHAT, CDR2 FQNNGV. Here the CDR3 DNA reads TGTGCCAGCAGCAGACAACTAGCGACCAATGGGCAGTTCTTC. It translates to CASSRQLATNGQFF.

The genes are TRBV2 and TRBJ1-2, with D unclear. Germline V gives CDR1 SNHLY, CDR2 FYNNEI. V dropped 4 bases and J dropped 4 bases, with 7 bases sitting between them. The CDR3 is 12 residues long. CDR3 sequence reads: CASSGESYGYTF. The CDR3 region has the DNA TGTGCCAGCAGTGGAGAAAGCTATGGCTACACCTTC.

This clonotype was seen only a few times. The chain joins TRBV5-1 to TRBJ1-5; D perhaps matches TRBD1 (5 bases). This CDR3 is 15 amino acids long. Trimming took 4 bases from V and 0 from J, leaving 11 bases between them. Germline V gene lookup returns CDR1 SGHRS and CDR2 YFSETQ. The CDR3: CASSPSGYSNQPQHF. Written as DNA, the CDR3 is TGCGCCAGCAGCCCGTCAGGGTATAGCAATCAGCCCCAGCATTTT.

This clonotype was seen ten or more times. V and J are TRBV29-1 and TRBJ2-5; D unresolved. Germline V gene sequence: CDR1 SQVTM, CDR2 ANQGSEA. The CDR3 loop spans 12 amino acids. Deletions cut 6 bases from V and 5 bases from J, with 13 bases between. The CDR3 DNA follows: TGCAGCGTCTCCCTCGCGGACGAGACCCAGTACTTC. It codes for CSVSLADETQYF.

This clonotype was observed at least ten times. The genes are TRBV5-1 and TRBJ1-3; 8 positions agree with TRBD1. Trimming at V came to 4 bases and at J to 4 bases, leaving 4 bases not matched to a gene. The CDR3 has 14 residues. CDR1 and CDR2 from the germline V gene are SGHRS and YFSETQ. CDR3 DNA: TGCGCCAGCAGCCCCGGGACAGGCGGAAACACCATATATTTT. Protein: CASSPGTGGNTIYF.

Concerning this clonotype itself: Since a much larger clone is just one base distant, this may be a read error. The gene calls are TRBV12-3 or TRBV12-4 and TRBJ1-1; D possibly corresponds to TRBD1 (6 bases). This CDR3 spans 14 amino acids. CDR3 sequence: CVSSPTGISTEAFF. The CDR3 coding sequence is TGTGTCAGCAGTCCAACAGGGATTAGCACTGAAGCTTTCTTT.

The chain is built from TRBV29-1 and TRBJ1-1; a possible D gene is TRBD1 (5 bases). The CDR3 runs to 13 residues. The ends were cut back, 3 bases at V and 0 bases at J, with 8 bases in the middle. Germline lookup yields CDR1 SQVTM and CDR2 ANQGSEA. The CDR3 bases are TGCAGCGTTGAGCGACAGATGAACACTGAAGCTTTCTTT. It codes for CSVERQMNTEAFF.

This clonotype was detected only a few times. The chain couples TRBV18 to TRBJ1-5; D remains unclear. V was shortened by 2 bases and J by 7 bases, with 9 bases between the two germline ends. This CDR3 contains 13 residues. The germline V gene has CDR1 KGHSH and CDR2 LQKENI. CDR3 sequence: CASSPWRGQPQHF. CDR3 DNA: TGTGCCAGCTCACCATGGCGAGGACAGCCCCAGCATTTT.

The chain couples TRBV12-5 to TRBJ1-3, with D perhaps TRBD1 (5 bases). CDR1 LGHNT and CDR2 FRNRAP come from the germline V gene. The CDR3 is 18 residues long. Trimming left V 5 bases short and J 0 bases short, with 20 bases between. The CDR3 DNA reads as TGTGCTAGTGGTCCATTATGGGGACGCTCGAGCTCTGGAAACACCATATATTTT. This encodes CASGPLWGRSSSGNTIYF.